This entry concerns a single TCR beta chain. Its antigen is currently unknown. Primers for the PCR totalled 60 Vbeta and 13 Jbeta. As originally analysed: As a later analysis found, there were approximately 80 million unique TCR beta chains, of which roughly 11 million were shared. Here immunoSEQ multiplex PCR was the method, and the copy in TCRdb shows in-frame clones only, minus some. D and trimming come from the DNA, and the V and J calls and clone size come from that table. The sample has 150,000 to 200,000 clones, around 78% seen once. This entry comes from a study of cytomegalovirus exposure and HLA in healthy donors. Study-wide results and caveats: Reports credit the classifier with highly specific, highly sensitive diagnosis of cytomegalovirus status. The study put around 180 TCR beta chains on its list as cytomegalovirus-associated. Data from an earlier analysis indicated that most TCR beta V segments were productive either about 87% or about 30% of the time.

The material sequenced was PBMCs. This sequence originates from a middle-aged woman in good health and CMV-seronegative.

The CDR3 DNA reads as TGCGCCAGCAGCTTGGAAGTAGCGGGAGGACCCACAGATACGCAGTATTTT. Translation: CASSLEVAGGPTDTQYF. The chain carries TRBV5-1 and TRBJ2-3; 10 bases match TRBD2. From germline, CDR1 is SGHRS and CDR2 YFSETQ. The CDR3 loop spans 17 amino acids. After removal of 0 bases from V and 2 bases from J, the junction contained 6 bases not matched to a gene.